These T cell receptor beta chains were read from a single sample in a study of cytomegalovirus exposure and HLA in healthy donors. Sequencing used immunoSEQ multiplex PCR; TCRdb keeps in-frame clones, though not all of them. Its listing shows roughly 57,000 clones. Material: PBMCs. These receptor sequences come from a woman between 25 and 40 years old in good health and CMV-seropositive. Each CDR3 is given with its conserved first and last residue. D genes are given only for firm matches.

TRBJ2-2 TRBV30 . TGTGCCTGGAGTCCTCCTTCAAGGAGGAGGACCGGGGAGCTGTTTTTT CAWSPPSRRRTGELFF
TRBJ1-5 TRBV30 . TGTGCCTGGAGTGTTCTTGGGCCCAATCAGCCCCAGCATTTT CAWSVLGPNQPQHF
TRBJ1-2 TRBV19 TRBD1 TGTGCCAGTAGTGCCGGACAGGGGAACTATGGCTACACCTTC CASSAGQGNYGYTF
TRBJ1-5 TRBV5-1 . TGCGCCAGGGGGAGAGTTGAGGATTGTGGCAATCAGCCCCAGCATTTT CARGRVEDCGNQPQHF
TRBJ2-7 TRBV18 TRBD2 TGTGCCAGCTCCCTGACTAGCGGGAGCTACGAGCAGTACTTC CASSLTSGSYEQYF
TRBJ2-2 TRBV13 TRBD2 TGTGCCAGCAGCCGACTGTATGCGGGAGGGTCGAACACCGGGGAGCTGTTTTTT CASSRLYAGGSNTGELFF
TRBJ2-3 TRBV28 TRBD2 TGTGCCAGCAGTTACTGGTCTAGCGGAACAGATACGCAGTATTTT CASSYWSSGTDTQYF
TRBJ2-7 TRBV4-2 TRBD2 TGTGCCAGCAGCCAAGATTGGCGGACTAGCGGGAGGGCCCCCCACGAGCAGTACTTC CASSQDWRTSGRAPHEQYF
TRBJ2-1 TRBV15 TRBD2 TGTGCCATCAGCGGGGGGGATTCCTACAATGAGCAGTTCTTC CAISGGDSYNEQFF
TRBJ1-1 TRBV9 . TGTGCCAGCAGCGGATCCCTTTCTGGCATCGAAGCTTTCTTT CASSGSLSGIEAFF